This T cell receptor (beta chain) originates from a study of HIV-infected children after antiretroviral therapy interruption. At the level of the study: Continuous-treatment children had median age roughly 8 years, interruption 9 to 10 years. General study findings and limits: The Gini coefficient of naive CD4+ repertoires rose, returning to baseline by 3 years.

Between the trimmed V and J ends, which lost 5 bases and 2 bases, there was a span of 16 bases. The CDR3 consists of 15 residues. Germline CDR1 SGHAT, CDR2 FQNNGV. Notes on this clonotype: What it recognizes is unknown.

Unique molecular identifiers were included in an RNA-based 3' RACE TCR library. TCRdb itself ran the 3' RACE reads through MiXCR, one entry per CDR3 protein. The sample holds more than 85,000 distinct CDR3 sequences, approximately 6.9% seen once. Treatment: PENTA 11 planned treatment interruption arm or continuous ART arm. Naive CD4+ CD45RA+ CD45RO- T cells were sorted from thawed PBMCs. The chain is built from TRBV11-2 and TRBJ2-7, with D perhaps assigned TRBD1 or TRBD2 (5 bases each). The clonotype comes from a pool of human donors with HIV. This sample comprised CD45RA+ CD4+ T cells from PBMCs, pooled from several time points, obtained from a donor given antiretroviral therapy, either interrupted or continuous. Indicated subset: naive CD4+ CD45RA+ CD45RO- T cells. CDR3 sequence reads: CASSANRGPTYEQYF. CDR3 DNA: TGTGCCAGCAGCGCCAACCGGGGACCCACCTACGAGCAGTACTTC.